In this sample, the clone carrying this T cell receptor beta chain turned up many times. Its antigen remains unidentified. The sample comes from a study of T cells in Graves' hyperthyroidism and ophthalmopathy. Whole-study results and caveats: Peripheral blood also featured most of the thyroid clonotypes expanded above 0.001.

There were TCR beta CDR3 regions amplified from RNA transcripts. HTBI primers were used for first-round RT-PCR of the TCR CDR3. MiXCR was run by TCRdb on the multiplex PCR reads, yielding one entry per CDR3 protein. The table includes about 610,000 distinct CDR3 sequences, about 15% detected once. Trimming pared 5 bases from V and 1 base from J, leaving 11 bases between. This CDR3 has 13 residues. Looked up from germline, CDR1 is SQVTM and CDR2 is ANQGSEA. The cohort's ophthalmopathy patients, a group with duration under 3 months, had a Clinical Activity Score of at least 3 and a NOSPECS grade of at least 4. Diagnostic assessment was based on clinical symptoms, serum thyroxine and TRAb, thyroid ultrasound and orbital computed tomography. Fresh peripheral blood, under 13 ml, was the source of the PBMCs.

The clonotype was recovered from a woman in her forties with Graves' ophthalmopathy. The chain links TRBV29-1 to TRBJ1-1; D gene ambiguous. Sequencing was done on a sample of blood. DNA for the CDR3: TGCAGCGTTTTAAGGCAGTGGAACACTGAAGCTTTCTTT. Its protein product is CSVLRQWNTEAFF.